This T cell receptor beta chain comes out of a study of T cell responses to AZD1222 COVID-19 vaccine. Germline CDR1 is LGHDT and CDR2 is YNNKEL (reference sequence). V lost 9 bases and J 3 bases, leaving 6 bases between the germline ends. The CDR3 is made up of 10 amino acids. Sequenced by immunoSEQ multiplex PCR; TCRdb stores in-frame clones only, minus some. Among under 95,000 clones listed, approximately 83% were seen once. The V call is TRBV3-1 (or the pseudogene TRBV3-2), the J call TRBJ2-7; D not certain. The sample in question was peripheral blood, obtained on day 0 of AZD1222 vaccination. The TCR sequence derives from an adult in good health. The CDR3 protein is CASPHYEQYF. The DNA for the CDR3 is TGTGCCAGTCCACACTACGAGCAGTACTTC.